Listed below are T cell receptor beta chains from one sample, sequenced in a study of cytomegalovirus exposure and HLA in healthy donors. The data were produced by immunoSEQ multiplex PCR, yet TCRdb's version contains in-frame clones alone and is incomplete. Found here are 100,000 to 150,000 clones, around 70% of them singletons; the top ten hold 7.3%. Input material: PBMCs. These receptors were taken from a male donor in good health and CMV-seronegative. Each CDR3 is given with its conserved first and last residue. A D gene is named only where the DNA matches it firmly. Clone size, where shown, is once, few, many, or a class for clones that have expanded.

abundance	v_gene	d_gene	j_gene	CDR3aa	CDR3nt
.	TRBV5-6	TRBD1	TRBJ1-2	CASSLRSGDSSFYGYTF	TGTGCCAGCAGCTTGAGGAGTGGGGACAGCTCCTTCTATGGCTACACCTTC
.	TRBV27	.	TRBJ1-1	CASSARKNTEAFF	TGTGCCAGTTCCGCCAGGAAGAACACTGAAGCTTTCTTT
once	TRBV7-9	.	TRBJ2-2	CASATAGTGELFF	TGTGCCAGCGCAACGGCGGGCACCGGGGAGCTGTTTTTT
.	TRBV28	.	TRBJ1-1	CASSLFQGRAFF	TGTGCCAGCAGTCTTTTCCAGGGTAGAGCTTTCTTT
few	TRBV13	TRBD1	TRBJ2-5	CASSYEQGVDRTQYF	TGTGCCAGCAGCTACGAACAGGGGGTAGATCGGACCCAGTACTTC
.	TRBV27	.	TRBJ2-7	CASRKAGLPEQYF	TGTGCCAGCCGAAAGGCGGGGCTTCCCGAGCAGTACTTC
.	TRBV15	.	TRBJ1-2	CATSRDNWGGYGYTF	TGTGCCACCAGCAGAGATAATTGGGGGGGCTATGGCTACACCTTC
.	TRBV4-3	.	TRBJ2-6	CASSQDHGSGANVLTF	TGCGCCAGCAGCCAAGATCACGGCTCTGGGGCCAACGTCCTGACTTTC
.	TRBV9	.	TRBJ2-3	CASSVTGQGGVTQYF	TGTGCCAGCAGCGTTACAGGGCAGGGTGGGGTTACGCAGTATTTT
.	TRBV11-2	TRBD1	TRBJ1-6	CASSPGQGDSMLHF	TGTGCCAGCAGCCCGGGACAGGGAGATAGTATGCTCCACTTT
.	TRBV28	.	TRBJ2-7	CASSFTAYKRITAGRQLEQYF	TGTGCCAGCAGTTTTACCGCCTACAAGCGAATCACAGCGGGCCGCCAACTCGAGCAGTACTTC
.	TRBV28	.	TRBJ1-6	CASSPDRPPAPYSPLHF	TGTGCCAGCAGTCCGGACAGACCTCCCGCCCCCTATTCACCCCTCCACTTT
.	TRBV4-3	.	TRBJ1-2	CASSQDRGGTYGYTF	TGCGCCAGCAGCCAAGATCGGGGGGGGACCTATGGCTACACCTTC
once	TRBV19	.	TRBJ1-2	CASSIQGAYGYTF	TGTGCCAGCAGTATACAAGGGGCCTATGGCTACACCTTC
.	TRBV6-1	TRBD1	TRBJ2-5	CASSRQGTKTQYF	TGTGCCAGCAGTCGACAGGGGACGAAGACCCAGTACTTC
.	TRBV7-6	.	TRBJ1-2	CASSPIGGNYGYTF	TGTGCCAGCAGCCCTATCGGGGGGAACTATGGCTACACCTTC
few	TRBV27	.	TRBJ1-1	CASSYDRRVSFF	TGTGCCAGCAGTTATGACAGGCGAGTTTCTTTCTTT
.	TRBV6-5	.	TRBJ2-1	CASTTGNEQFF	TGTGCCAGCACCACAGGGAATGAGCAGTTCTTC
.	TRBV6-1	.	TRBJ1-2	CASSEGGHGYTF	TGTGCCAGCAGTGAAGGGGGCCATGGCTACACCTTC
.	TRBV9	.	TRBJ2-5	CASSQAVQETQYF	TGTGCCAGCAGCCAAGCTGTCCAAGAGACCCAGTACTTC
.	TRBV7-9	.	TRBJ1-2	CASSLSLSPINGYTF	TGTGCCAGCAGCCTCTCTCTAAGTCCAATAAACGGCTACACCTTC
few	TRBV19	.	TRBJ2-1	CASSILGGHLYNEQFF	TGTGCCAGTAGTATATTGGGCGGGCACCTCTACAATGAGCAGTTCTTC
.	TRBV4-3	.	TRBJ2-5	CASSQDSQETQYF	TGCGCCAGCAGCCAAGACTCGCAGGAGACCCAGTACTTC
.	TRBV6-5	TRBD1	TRBJ1-5	CASSPGQGFRQPQHF	TGTGCCAGCAGTCCCGGACAGGGTTTTCGTCAGCCCCAGCATTTT
.	TRBV19	TRBD2	TRBJ2-2	CASSMTSGRGELFF	TGTGCCAGTAGTATGACTAGCGGGAGAGGGGAGCTGTTTTTT
.	TRBV6-1	TRBD2	TRBJ2-1	CASSEVTSGYYNEQFF	TGTGCCAGCAGTGAAGTTACTAGCGGTTACTACAATGAGCAGTTCTTC
.	TRBV7-6	TRBD1	TRBJ1-6	CASSLEVRGRDSPLHF	TGTGCCAGCAGCTTAGAGGTCAGGGGGCGAGATTCACCCCTCCACTTT
once	TRBV27	.	TRBJ2-7	CASSLFRTDRTYEQYF	TGTGCCAGCAGTTTATTCAGGACAGATAGAACCTACGAGCAGTACTTC
.	TRBV7-3	TRBD1	TRBJ1-1	CASSVTGQGARVAEAFF	TGTGCCAGCAGCGTTACGGGACAGGGGGCGAGGGTCGCTGAAGCTTTCTTT
.	TRBV9	TRBD1	TRBJ2-5	CASSADRGRETQYF	TGTGCCAGCAGCGCCGACAGGGGAAGAGAGACCCAGTACTTC
.	TRBV7-6	TRBD2	TRBJ2-1	CASSSRSSGGAYYNEQFF	TGTGCCAGCAGCTCTCGAAGTAGCGGGGGGGCCTACTACAATGAGCAGTTCTTC
few	TRBV5-5	TRBD2	TRBJ2-7	CASSLLVGDYNYEQYF	TGTGCCAGCAGCTTGTTGGTTGGGGACTATAACTACGAGCAGTACTTC
.	TRBV11-2	TRBD1	TRBJ2-7	CASSLVGTGPYEQYF	TGTGCCAGCAGCTTAGTAGGGACAGGGCCCTACGAGCAGTACTTC
.	TRBV6-6	.	TRBJ2-7	CASSSHGGPAYEQYF	TGTGCCAGCAGTTCCCATGGGGGCCCGGCCTACGAGCAGTACTTC
.	TRBV2	.	TRBJ1-2	CASRVQVLPNYGYTF	TGTGCCAGCAGGGTACAGGTTCTACCTAACTATGGCTACACCTTC
.	TRBV28	.	TRBJ1-1	CASSPLGEATEAFF	TGTGCCAGCAGTCCCCTGGGGGAGGCCACTGAAGCTTTCTTT
once	TRBV7-3	TRBD1	TRBJ2-2	CASRSTGGHTGELFF	TGTGCCAGCAGGTCAACAGGGGGTCACACCGGGGAGCTGTTTTTT
.	TRBV10-3	TRBD1	TRBJ2-1	CAISGGKTGYTYNEQFF	TGTGCCATCAGTGGAGGGAAGACAGGGTACACCTACAATGAGCAGTTCTTC
.	TRBV21-1	.	TRBJ2-2	CATFHYPGLAGGANTGELFF	TGTGCCACCTTTCATTACCCGGGACTAGCGGGGGGGGCTAACACCGGGGAGCTGTTTTTT